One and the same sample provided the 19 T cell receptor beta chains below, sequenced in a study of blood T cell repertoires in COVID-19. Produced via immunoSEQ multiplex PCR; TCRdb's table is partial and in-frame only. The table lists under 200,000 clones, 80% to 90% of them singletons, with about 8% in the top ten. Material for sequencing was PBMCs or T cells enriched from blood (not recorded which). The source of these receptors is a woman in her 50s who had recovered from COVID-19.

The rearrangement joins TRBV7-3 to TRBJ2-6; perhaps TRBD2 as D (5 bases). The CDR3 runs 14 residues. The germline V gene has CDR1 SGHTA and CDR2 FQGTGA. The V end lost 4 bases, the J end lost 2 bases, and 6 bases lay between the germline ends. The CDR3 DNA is TGTGCCAGCAGCTCCGGGGCTGGGGCCAACGTCCTGACTTTC. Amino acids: CASSSGAGANVLTF.

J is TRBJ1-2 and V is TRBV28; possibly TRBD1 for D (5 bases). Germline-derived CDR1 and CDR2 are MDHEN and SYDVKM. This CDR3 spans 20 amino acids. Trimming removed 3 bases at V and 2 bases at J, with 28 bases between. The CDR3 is CASSFSRVQLKTGSNYGYTF. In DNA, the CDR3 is TGTGCCAGCAGTTTTTCTCGGGTCCAACTAAAAACAGGATCCAACTATGGCTACACCTTC.

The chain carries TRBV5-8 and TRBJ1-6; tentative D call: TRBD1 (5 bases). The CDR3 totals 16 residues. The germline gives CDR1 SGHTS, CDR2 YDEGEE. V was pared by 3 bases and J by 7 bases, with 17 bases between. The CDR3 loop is CASSWVRGGGNSPLHF. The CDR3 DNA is TGTGCCAGCAGCTGGGTTAGGGGAGGCGGGAATTCACCCCTCCACTTT.

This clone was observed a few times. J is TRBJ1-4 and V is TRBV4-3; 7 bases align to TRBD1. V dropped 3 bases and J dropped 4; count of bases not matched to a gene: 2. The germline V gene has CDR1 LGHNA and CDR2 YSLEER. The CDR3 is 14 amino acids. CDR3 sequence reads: CASSHNRGNEKLFF. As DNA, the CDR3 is TGCGCCAGCAGCCACAACAGGGGTAATGAAAAACTGTTTTTT.

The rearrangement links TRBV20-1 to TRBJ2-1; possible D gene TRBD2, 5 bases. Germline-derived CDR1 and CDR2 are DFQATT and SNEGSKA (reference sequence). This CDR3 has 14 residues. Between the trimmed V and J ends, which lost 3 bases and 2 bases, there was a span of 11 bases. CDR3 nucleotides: TGCAGTGCTAGTGGAGGCCCCACCTACAATGAGCAGTTCTTC. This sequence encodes CSASGGPTYNEQFF.

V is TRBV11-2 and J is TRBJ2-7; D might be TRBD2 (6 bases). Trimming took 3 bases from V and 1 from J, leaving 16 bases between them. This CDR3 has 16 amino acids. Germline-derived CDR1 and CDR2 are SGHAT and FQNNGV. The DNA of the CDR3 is TGTGCCAGCAGCTTTGGCGGGATCGGAGCATCCTACGAGCAGTACTTC. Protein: CASSFGGIGASYEQYF.

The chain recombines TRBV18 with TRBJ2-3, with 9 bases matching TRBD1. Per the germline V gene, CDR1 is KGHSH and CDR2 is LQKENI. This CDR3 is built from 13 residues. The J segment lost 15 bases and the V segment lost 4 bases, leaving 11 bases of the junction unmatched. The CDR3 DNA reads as TGTGCCAGCTCACGCAACTCCGGGACAGGGCCTTATTTT. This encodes CASSRNSGTGPYF.

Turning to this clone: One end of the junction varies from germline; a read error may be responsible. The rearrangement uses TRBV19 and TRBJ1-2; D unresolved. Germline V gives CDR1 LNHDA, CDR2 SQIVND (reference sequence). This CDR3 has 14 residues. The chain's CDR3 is CASTRSGLYYGYTF. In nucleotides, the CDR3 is TGTGCTAGTACGAGGTCAGGACTTTACTATGGCTACACCTTC.

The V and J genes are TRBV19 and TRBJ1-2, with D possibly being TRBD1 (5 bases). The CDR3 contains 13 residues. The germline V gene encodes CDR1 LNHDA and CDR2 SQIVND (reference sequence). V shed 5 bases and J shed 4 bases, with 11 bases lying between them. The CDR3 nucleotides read TGTGCCAGTAGTGAGCGGGGCAGCTATGGCTACACCTTC. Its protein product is CASSERGSYGYTF.

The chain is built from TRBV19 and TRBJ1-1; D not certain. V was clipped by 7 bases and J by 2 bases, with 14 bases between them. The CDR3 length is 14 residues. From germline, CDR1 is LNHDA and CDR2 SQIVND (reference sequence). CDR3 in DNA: TGTGCCAGTATCCGTGCCGACTCAAACACTGAAGCTTTCTTT. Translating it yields CASIRADSNTEAFF.

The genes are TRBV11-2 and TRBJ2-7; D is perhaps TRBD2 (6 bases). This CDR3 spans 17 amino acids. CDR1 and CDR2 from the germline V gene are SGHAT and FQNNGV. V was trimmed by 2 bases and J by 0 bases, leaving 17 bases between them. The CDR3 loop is CASSLSPSGESSYEQYF. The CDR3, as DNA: TGTGCCAGCAGCTTAAGCCCATCGGGGGAAAGCTCCTACGAGCAGTACTTC.

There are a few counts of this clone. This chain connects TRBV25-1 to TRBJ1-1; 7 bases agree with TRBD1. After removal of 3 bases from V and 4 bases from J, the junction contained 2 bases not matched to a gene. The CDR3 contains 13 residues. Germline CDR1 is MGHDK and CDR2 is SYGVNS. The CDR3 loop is CASSDRGFTEAFF. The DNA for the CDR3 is TGTGCCAGCAGTGACAGGGGGTTCACTGAAGCTTTCTTT.

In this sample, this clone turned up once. CDR3 sequence reads: CASSQDRHSSTSYTF. In DNA, the CDR3 is TGCGCCAGCAGCCAAGATCGCCACTCCTCTACCAGCTACACCTTC. V is TRBV4-1 and J is TRBJ1-2; no clear D gene. The CDR3 loop spans 15 amino acids. The germline V and J ends were trimmed by 0 bases and 9 bases, with 17 bases remaining between them. Germline V gives CDR1 MGHRA, CDR2 YSYEKL.

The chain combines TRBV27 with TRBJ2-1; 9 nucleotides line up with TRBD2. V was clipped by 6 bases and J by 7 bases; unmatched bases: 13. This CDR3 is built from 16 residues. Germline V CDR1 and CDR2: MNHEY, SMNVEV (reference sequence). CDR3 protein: CASSAMGREGRNEQFF. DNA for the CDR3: TGTGCCAGCAGCGCCATGGGGCGGGAGGGCCGTAATGAGCAGTTCTTC.

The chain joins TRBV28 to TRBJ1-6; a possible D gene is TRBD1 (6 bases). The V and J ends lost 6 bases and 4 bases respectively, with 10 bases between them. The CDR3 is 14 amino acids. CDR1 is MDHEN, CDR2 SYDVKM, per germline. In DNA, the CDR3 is TGTGCCAGCAGACCGGACAGTTATAATTCACCCCTCCACTTT. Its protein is CASRPDSYNSPLHF. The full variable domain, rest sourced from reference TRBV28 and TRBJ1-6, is DVKVTQSSRYLVKRTGEKVFLECVQDMDHENMFWYRQDPGLGLRLIYFSYDVKMKEKGDIPEGYSVSREKKERFSLILESASTNQTSMYLCASRPDSYNSPLHFGNGTRLTVT.

As DNA, the CDR3 is TGTGCCAGCCAATTTAGGGGGCGGGAGACCCAGTACTTC. This translates into CASQFRGRETQYF. The rearrangement joins TRBV3-1 (or the pseudogene TRBV3-2) to TRBJ2-5; 7 positions match TRBD1. The junction had 8 bases not matched to a gene; V was cut back by 8 bases and J by 5 bases. The CDR3 is 13 residues long. Germline CDR1 and CDR2: LGHDT and YNNKEL (reference sequence).

The CDR3 region has the DNA TGTGCCAGCAGCCTTAGCGGGAACACCGGGGAGCTGTTTTTT. Translating it yields CASSLSGNTGELFF. The chain carries TRBV7-2 and TRBJ2-2; a possible D gene is TRBD2 (6 bases). Germline V lookup: CDR1 SGHTA, CDR2 FQGNSA. The CDR3 is 14 residues long. The ends were cut back, 5 bases at V and 1 base at J, with 8 bases in the middle.

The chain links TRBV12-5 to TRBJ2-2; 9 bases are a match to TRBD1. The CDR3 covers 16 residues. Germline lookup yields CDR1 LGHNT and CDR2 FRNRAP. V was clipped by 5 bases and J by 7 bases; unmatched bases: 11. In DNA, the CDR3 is TGTGCTAGTGGTGCCGCGCCCGGACAGGGGTTCGGGGAGCTGTTTTTT. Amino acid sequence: CASGAAPGQGFGELFF.

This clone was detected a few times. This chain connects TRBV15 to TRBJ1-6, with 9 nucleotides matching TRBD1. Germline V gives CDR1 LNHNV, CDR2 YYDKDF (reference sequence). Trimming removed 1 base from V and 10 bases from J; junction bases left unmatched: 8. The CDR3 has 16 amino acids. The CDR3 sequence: CATSRGGGQGRSPLHF. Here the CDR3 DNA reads TGTGCCACCAGCAGAGGAGGGGGACAGGGAAGGTCACCCCTCCACTTT.